These 31 T cell receptor beta chains were all obtained from the same sample, sequenced in a study of beta chain features in type 1 diabetes. Expressed TCRB transcripts were sequenced because the entire RNA isolate underwent reverse transcription. Repertoires were generated with immunoSEQ multiplex PCR, while TCRdb's copy carries only in-frame clones and drops some. The table records about 150,000 clones, over 8.5% of them present only once. Sequenced: central memory CD4+ T cells from blood. These receptor sequences come from a man in his late teens or twenties in good health.

The rearrangement uses TRBV5-1 and TRBJ2-3; 11 bases align to TRBD2. Germline-derived CDR1 and CDR2 are SGHRS and YFSETQ. Trimming took 3 bases from V and 1 from J; bases not matched to a gene: 10. The length of the CDR3 is 18 residues. DNA for the CDR3: TGCGCCAGCAGCTCCTCTAGCGGGGGGTCCCCCCGCACAGATACGCAGTATTTT. Translation gives CASSSSSGGSPRTDTQYF.

This clone was detected only a few times. J is TRBJ2-2 and V is TRBV7-2; D unresolved. Trimming pared 4 bases from V and 6 bases from J, leaving 12 bases between. Germline V gene data show CDR1 as SGHTA and CDR2 as FQGNSA. CDR3 length: 14 residues. The CDR3 DNA sequence: TGTGCCAGCAGCTACTCGATTGGACCCGGGGAGCTGTTTTTT. Its translation: CASSYSIGPGELFF.

Many counts were recorded for this clone. V usage is TRBV28 and J usage is TRBJ1-2; D possibly corresponds to TRBD1 (6 bases). V was trimmed by 4 bases and J by 8 bases, leaving 23 bases between them. Germline CDR1 reads MDHEN; CDR2 reads SYDVKM. The length of the CDR3 is 16 residues. CDR3 region: CASSWSSAGAFEGYTF. CDR3 coding DNA: TGTGCCAGCAGTTGGAGTTCGGCAGGGGCCTTTGAAGGCTACACCTTC.

This clone has only a few counts. The genes are TRBV5-6 and TRBJ2-1; possibly TRBD1 for D (5 bases). Germline values: CDR1 SGHDT, CDR2 YYEEEE. V lost 3 bases and J lost 12, with 10 bases in between. CDR3 length: 11 amino acids. As DNA, the CDR3 is TGTGCCAGCAGCTCAGGGCAAAGGCAGTTCTTC. Translation: CASSSGQRQFF.

The rearrangement uses TRBV28 and TRBJ2-7; perhaps TRBD2 as D (6 bases). Germline-derived CDR1 and CDR2 are MDHEN and SYDVKM. The CDR3 sequence is 16 residues long. The germline V and J ends were trimmed by 6 bases and 3 bases, with 21 bases remaining between them. CDR3 protein: CASSPYGGGANYEQYF. Written as DNA, the CDR3 is TGTGCCAGCAGCCCCTACGGTGGCGGGGCGAACTACGAGCAGTACTTC.

This clone has more than one count but fewer than ten. The rearrangement links TRBV7-3 to TRBJ1-1, with D possibly matching TRBD1 (5 bases). Germline-derived CDR1 and CDR2 are SGHTA and FQGTGA. V lost 5 bases, J lost 3 bases, and 10 bases lay in between. The CDR3 is made up of 13 amino acids. The CDR3, as DNA: TGTGCCAGCAGCCCGGGGCGGGACACTGAAGCTTTCTTT. This encodes CASSPGRDTEAFF. Full variable domain (rest looked up from reference TRBV7-3 and TRBJ1-1): GAGVSQTPSNKVTEKGKYVELRCDPISGHTALYWYRQSLGQGPEFLIYFQGTGAADDSGLPNDRFFAVRPEGSVSTLKIQRTERGDSAVYLCASSPGRDTEAFFGQGTRLTVV.

This clone was counted between two and nine times. This chain connects TRBV15 to TRBJ2-2, with D perhaps assigned TRBD1 or TRBD2 (5 bases each). The germline gives CDR1 LNHNV, CDR2 YYDKDF (reference sequence). The CDR3 length is 18 residues. V was pared by 1 base and J by 0 bases, with 15 bases between. CDR3 protein: CATSRGGSGSTNTGELFF. DNA for the CDR3: TGTGCCACCAGCAGAGGGGGGAGCGGTAGTACGAACACCGGGGAGCTGTTTTTT.

The rearrangement links TRBV6-5 to TRBJ2-7, with 10 bases identical to TRBD1. V shed 0 bases, J shed 2 bases, and the junction held 1 base outside the gene matches. Germline V gives CDR1 MNHEY, CDR2 SVGAGI. This CDR3 spans 15 amino acids. CDR3: CASSYSGQGPYEQYF. DNA of the CDR3: TGTGCCAGCAGTTACTCGGGACAGGGGCCCTACGAGCAGTACTTC.

The chain carries TRBV29-1 and TRBJ2-3, with TRBD2 matching over 7 bases. From germline, CDR1 is SQVTM and CDR2 ANQGSEA. This CDR3 comprises 12 residues. V dropped 4 bases and J dropped 5; count of bases not matched to a gene: 3. The CDR3 coding sequence is TGCAGCGTTGTACCGGGGGGAGATACGCAGTATTTT. Protein sequence: CSVVPGGDTQYF.

This chain links TRBV18 with TRBJ2-7; 10 bases align to TRBD2. The J segment lost 0 bases and the V segment lost 3 bases, leaving 5 bases of the junction unmatched. The CDR3 consists of 16 residues. Germline V gene sequence: CDR1 KGHSH, CDR2 LQKENI. The CDR3 loop is CASSPKSGGVSYEQYF. DNA of the CDR3: TGTGCCAGCTCACCTAAGAGCGGGGGGGTCTCCTACGAGCAGTACTTC.

This clone was detected a few times. J is TRBJ2-7 and V is TRBV10-3, with D perhaps TRBD1 or TRBD2 (7 bases each). The CDR3 totals 14 residues. The V and J ends lost 10 bases and 0 bases respectively, with 16 bases between them. From germline, CDR1 is ENHRY and CDR2 SYGVKD. This CDR3 reads CATRGGFNSYEQYF. In DNA, the CDR3 is TGTGCCACCAGGGGGGGGTTTAACTCCTACGAGCAGTACTTC.

There are a few counts of this clone. This sequence joins TRBV18 and TRBJ1-1; D gene ambiguous. The V and J ends lost 3 bases and 2 bases respectively, with 7 bases between them. Germline V gene lookup returns CDR1 KGHSH and CDR2 LQKENI. The CDR3 runs 13 residues. CDR3 bases: TGTGCCAGCTCACCCGAAGTAAACACTGAAGCTTTCTTT. Its protein product is CASSPEVNTEAFF.

This clone was detected a few times. At the DNA level, this CDR3 is encoded by other sequences in the same sample as well. V gene TRBV7-2 combines with J gene TRBJ2-7, with D possibly TRBD1 on 6 matching bases. The germline V gene has CDR1 SGHTA and CDR2 FQGNSA. V lost 4 bases and J 3 bases, leaving 10 bases between the germline ends. The length of the CDR3 is 13 residues. DNA for the CDR3: TGTGCCAGCAGCTCCTTACAGGGCTACGAGCAGTACTTC. Encoded protein: CASSSLQGYEQYF.

The CDR3 DNA sequence: TGTGCCAGCAGCTTATACAGGGATAGTGGCTACACCTTC. It is translated as CASSLYRDSGYTF. The rearrangement links TRBV7-2 to TRBJ1-2; possible D gene TRBD1, 6 bases. The V gene's germline CDR1 is SGHTA and CDR2 FQGNSA. The V end was cut by 2 bases, the J end by 7 bases, with 11 bases between. The length of the CDR3 is 13 residues.

Written as DNA, the CDR3 is TGTGCCAGCAGCTTATCAGGGGGGTGGCAGTACTTC. Encoded protein: CASSLSGGWQYF. V gene TRBV7-9 combines with J gene TRBJ2-7; the D gene is possibly TRBD1 (7 bases). Trimming stripped 2 bases from V and 9 bases from J, with 11 bases between. In germline, CDR1 is SEHNR, CDR2 FQNEAQ (reference sequence). This CDR3 spans 12 amino acids. The full variable domain, rest sourced from reference TRBV7-9 and TRBJ2-7, is DTGVSQNPRHKITKRGQNVTFRCDPISEHNRLYWYRQTLGQGPEFLTYFQNEAQLEKSRLLSDRFSAERPKGSFSTLEIQRTEQGDSAMYLCASSLSGGWQYFGPGTRLTVT.

This clone showed up just a few times. This rearrangement joins TRBV7-9 to TRBJ2-5; 7 positions match TRBD2. The CDR3 length is 13 residues. CDR1 and CDR2 from the germline V gene are SEHNR and FQNEAQ (reference sequence). J lost 5 bases, V lost 7 bases, and 7 bases had no gene match. CDR3 DNA: TGTGCCAGCACGCCGAGAGCGGGGGAGACCCAGTACTTC. It is translated as CASTPRAGETQYF.

A few counts support this clone. The chain carries TRBV7-9 and TRBJ2-4; possibly TRBD1 or TRBD2 for D (5 bases each). Germline CDR1 reads SEHNR; CDR2 reads FQNEAQ (reference sequence). The V end lost 5 bases, the J end lost 0 bases, and 14 bases lay between the germline ends. The CDR3 has 16 amino acids. The CDR3 here is CASSQDRLLAKNIQYF. The CDR3 DNA sequence: TGTGCCAGCAGCCAAGACAGACTACTAGCCAAAAACATTCAGTACTTC.

This clone has just a few counts. The CDR3 loop is CTSSQFRAGRDTEAFF. The CDR3 DNA reads as TGCACCAGCAGCCAATTTCGGGCAGGAAGGGACACTGAAGCTTTCTTT. The chain recombines TRBV1 with TRBJ1-1. TRBV1 is reported as a pseudogene. The CDR3 runs 16 residues.

Many counts were recorded for this clone. This sequence joins TRBV6-1 and TRBJ1-5; the match to TRBD1 covers 8 bases. The CDR3 has 14 residues. Trimming cost V 6 bases and J 6 bases; bases outside gene matches: 7. The germline gives CDR1 MNHNS, CDR2 SASEGT. The CDR3 DNA reads TGTGCCAGCAGCCTCGGACAGGGAAGTCAGCCCCAGCATTTT. Its protein product is CASSLGQGSQPQHF.

This clone was found a few times. One end of the junction is discordant with germline, which a read error may explain. Other DNA sequences in this specimen translate into the identical CDR3. The CDR3 protein is CASRDLGGTDTQYF. The CDR3 DNA reads TGTGCCAGCAGAGACTTGGGGGGCACAGATACTCAGTATTTT. This rearrangement joins TRBV7-8 to TRBJ2-3, with D tentatively TRBD1 or TRBD2 (6 bases each). This CDR3 is built from 14 residues. Germline CDR1 is SGHVS and CDR2 is FQNEAQ.

This clone was picked up a small number of times. The CDR3 sequence is CASSTIAATQETQYF. CDR3 sequence (DNA): TGTGCCAGCAGCACGATAGCGGCGACTCAAGAGACCCAGTACTTC. The V gene is TRBV5-6, the J gene TRBJ2-5; TRBD2 might be the D (6 bases). V lost 4 bases and J lost 2, with 15 bases in between. Germline V gene lookup returns CDR1 SGHDT and CDR2 YYEEEE. The CDR3 contains 15 residues.

As to this clone: Other DNA sequences from this sample encode an identical CDR3 as well. The chain links TRBV9 to TRBJ2-7, with TRBD1 matching over 9 bases. The CDR3 has 15 amino acids. Per germline, CDR1 SGDLS and CDR2 YYNGEE. V was pared by 0 bases and J by 4 bases, with 5 bases of the junction left unmatched. The CDR3 coding sequence is TGTGCCAGCAGCGTAGGACAGGGGGTAAGATACGAGCAGTACTTC. Its protein is CASSVGQGVRYEQYF.

The sample holds a few counts of this clone. V gene TRBV27 combines with J gene TRBJ1-6, with D possibly matching TRBD1 (6 bases). There are 16 residues in the CDR3. From germline, CDR1 is MNHEY and CDR2 SMNVEV (reference sequence). The V gene lost 5 bases and the J gene lost 4 bases, with 15 bases spanning the gap. CDR3 sequence: CASSLSDRPYNSPLHF. CDR3 DNA: TGTGCCAGCAGTCTTTCCGACAGGCCGTATAATTCACCCCTCCACTTT.

The genes are TRBV15 and TRBJ2-4; 13 nucleotides agree with TRBD2. This CDR3 is built from 13 residues. Trimming removed 4 bases from V and 15 bases from J; junction bases left unmatched: 6. CDR1 and CDR2 from the germline V gene are LNHNV and YYDKDF (reference sequence). The CDR3 loop reads CATSIGTSGKTYF. CDR3 in DNA: TGTGCCACCAGCATTGGGACTAGCGGGAAGACGTACTTC. Full variable domain (remainder filled in from reference TRBV15 and TRBJ2-4): DAMVIQNPRYQVTQFGKPVTLSCSQTLNHNVMYWYQQKSSQAPKLLFHYYDKDFNNEADTPDNFQSRRPNTSFCFLDIRSPGLGDTAMYLCATSIGTSGKTYFGAGTRLSVL.

The V and J genes are TRBV30 and TRBJ1-6; the D is unclear. CDR3 size: 15 residues. Germline lookup yields CDR1 GTSNPN and CDR2 SVGIG (reference sequence). With 0 bases removed from V and 7 bases from J, the gap between germline ends came to 13 bases. In DNA, the CDR3 is TGTGCCTGGAGTGTACTTAAGGCAAGGAATTCACCCCTCCACTTT. This sequence encodes CAWSVLKARNSPLHF. Looking up the rest from reference TRBV30 and TRBJ1-6 gives the full variable domain: SQTIHQWPATLVQPVGSPLSLECTVEGTSNPNLYWYRQAAGRGLQLLFYSVGIGQISSEVPQNLSASRPQDRQFILSSKKLLLSDSGFYLCAWSVLKARNSPLHFGNGTRLTVT.

The chain links TRBV7-3 to TRBJ1-2; 9 bases align to TRBD1. With 5 bases clipped from V and 8 bases from J, the junction kept 12 bases outside the gene matches. Germline CDR1 is SGHTA and CDR2 is FQGTGA. The CDR3 is 15 amino acids. DNA for the CDR3: TGTGCCAGCAGCCCAACAGGGGGCGCGGCTCGAGGCTACACCTTC. It is translated as CASSPTGGAARGYTF.

The sample holds a few counts of this clone. The chain employs TRBV28 and TRBJ1-3, with D maybe TRBD1 (6 bases). V lost 5 bases, J lost 2 bases, and 7 bases lay in between. The CDR3 sequence is 13 residues long. CDR1 MDHEN and CDR2 SYDVKM come from the germline V gene. The CDR3, as DNA: TGTGCCAGCAGTAGGACAGCTGGAAACACCATATATTTT. It yields the protein CASSRTAGNTIYF. Full variable domain (missing parts from reference TRBV28 and TRBJ1-3): DVKVTQSSRYLVKRTGEKVFLECVQDMDHENMFWYRQDPGLGLRLIYFSYDVKMKEKGDIPEGYSVSREKKERFSLILESASTNQTSMYLCASSRTAGNTIYFGEGSWLTVV.

The table lists this clone with a few counts. J is TRBJ2-3 and V is TRBV29-1; 7 nucleotides agree with TRBD1. The V gene end was trimmed by 7 bases and the J gene end by 3 bases; junction bases not matched to a gene: 7. CDR1 is SQVTM and CDR2 is ANQGSEA in the germline V gene. The length of the CDR3 is 13 residues. The CDR3 nucleotides are TGCAGCGGGCGACAGGGTATGACAGATACGCAGTATTTT. Translated, it gives CSGRQGMTDTQYF.

The chain combines TRBV30 with TRBJ2-7; D unclear. CDR3 size: 13 residues. Germline CDR1 GTSNPN, CDR2 SVGIG (reference sequence). The V end lost 2 bases, the J end lost 5 bases, and 13 bases lay between the germline ends. This CDR3 is CAWSRWRTNEQYF. DNA of the CDR3: TGTGCCTGGAGTCGTTGGAGAACCAACGAGCAGTACTTC. Drawing the rest from reference TRBV30 and TRBJ2-7, the complete variable domain is SQTIHQWPATLVQPVGSPLSLECTVEGTSNPNLYWYRQAAGRGLQLLFYSVGIGQISSEVPQNLSASRPQDRQFILSSKKLLLSDSGFYLCAWSRWRTNEQYFGPGTRLTVT.

V and J are TRBV25-1 and TRBJ1-2; 9 bases agree with TRBD1. Germline lookup yields CDR1 MGHDK and CDR2 SYGVNS. The CDR3 has 14 amino acids. V shed 1 base and J 7 bases; nucleotides not matched to a gene: 4. Here the CDR3 reads CASSESDRGFGYTF. In DNA form, the CDR3 reads TGTGCCAGCAGTGAATCCGACAGGGGGTTTGGCTACACCTTC.

This clone was detected many times. The chain joins TRBV30 to TRBJ2-1, with TRBD2 identical over 7 bases. V shed 3 bases, J shed 8 bases, and the junction held 7 bases outside the gene matches. Germline loops: CDR1 GTSNPN, CDR2 SVGIG (reference sequence). The CDR3 totals 13 residues. The DNA of the CDR3 is TGTGCCTGGAGAAGACTAGCCCCCGATGAGCAGTTCTTC. Residues: CAWRRLAPDEQFF. Variable domain in full (rest from reference TRBV30 and TRBJ2-1): SQTIHQWPATLVQPVGSPLSLECTVEGTSNPNLYWYRQAAGRGLQLLFYSVGIGQISSEVPQNLSASRPQDRQFILSSKKLLLSDSGFYLCAWRRLAPDEQFFGPGTRLTVL.